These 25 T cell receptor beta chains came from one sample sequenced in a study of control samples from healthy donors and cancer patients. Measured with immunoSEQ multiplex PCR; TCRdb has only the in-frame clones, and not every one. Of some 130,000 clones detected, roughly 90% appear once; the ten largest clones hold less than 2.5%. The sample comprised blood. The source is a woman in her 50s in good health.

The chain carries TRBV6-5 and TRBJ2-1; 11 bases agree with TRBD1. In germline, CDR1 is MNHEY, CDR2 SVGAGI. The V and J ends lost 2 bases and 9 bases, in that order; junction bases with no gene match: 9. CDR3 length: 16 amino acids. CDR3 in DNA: TGTGCCAGCAGTTACGACTTTGGGACAGGGGGTAGTGAGCAGTTCTTC. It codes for CASSYDFGTGGSEQFF.

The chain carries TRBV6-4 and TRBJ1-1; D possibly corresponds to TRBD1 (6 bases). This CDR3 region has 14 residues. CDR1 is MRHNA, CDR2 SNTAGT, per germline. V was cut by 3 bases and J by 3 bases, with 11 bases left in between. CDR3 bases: TGTGCCAGCAGTGAGGCCGGACAGTACACTGAAGCTTTCTTT. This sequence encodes CASSEAGQYTEAFF.

CDR3 DNA: TGTGCCAGTAGTAACCTCGGACAGGCCTACGAGCAGTACTTC. Protein: CASSNLGQAYEQYF. The chain uses TRBV19 and TRBJ2-7, with 7 bases aligning to TRBD1. J gave up 2 bases and V 4 bases, and 5 bases lay outside the gene matches. Germline loops: CDR1 LNHDA, CDR2 SQIVND (reference sequence). The CDR3 sequence is 14 residues long.

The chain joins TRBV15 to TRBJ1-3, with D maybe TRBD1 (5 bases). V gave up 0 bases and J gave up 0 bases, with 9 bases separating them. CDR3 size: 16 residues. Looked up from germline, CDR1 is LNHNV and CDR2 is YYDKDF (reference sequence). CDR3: CATSRDLQGSGNTIYF. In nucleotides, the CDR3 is TGTGCCACCAGCAGAGATCTGCAGGGCTCTGGAAACACCATATATTTT.

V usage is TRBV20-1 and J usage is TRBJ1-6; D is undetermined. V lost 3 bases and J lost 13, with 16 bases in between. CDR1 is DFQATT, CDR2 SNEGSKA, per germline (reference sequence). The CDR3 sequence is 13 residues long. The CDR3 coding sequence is TGCAGTGCTAGTCCCACCCCTTTGTCTCCCCTCCACTTT. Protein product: CSASPTPLSPLHF.

The CDR3 is CATRSTGRLVGANVLTF. For the CDR3, the DNA is TGTGCCACCCGCTCGACAGGCCGATTAGTTGGGGCCAACGTCCTGACTTTC. The rearrangement joins TRBV5-4 to TRBJ2-6; tentatively, D is TRBD1 (6 bases). Looked up from germline, CDR1 is SGHNT and CDR2 is YYREEE (reference sequence). V was pared by 9 bases and J by 3 bases, with 22 bases between. The length of the CDR3 is 17 residues.

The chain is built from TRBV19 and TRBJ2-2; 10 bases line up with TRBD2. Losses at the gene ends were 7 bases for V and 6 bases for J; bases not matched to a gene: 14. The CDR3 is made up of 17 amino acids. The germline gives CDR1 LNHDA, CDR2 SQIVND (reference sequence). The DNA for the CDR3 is TGTGCCAGTACCCCAAGGGCGGGAGCGGGAGGGCCCGGGGAGCTGTTTTTT. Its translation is CASTPRAGAGGPGELFF.

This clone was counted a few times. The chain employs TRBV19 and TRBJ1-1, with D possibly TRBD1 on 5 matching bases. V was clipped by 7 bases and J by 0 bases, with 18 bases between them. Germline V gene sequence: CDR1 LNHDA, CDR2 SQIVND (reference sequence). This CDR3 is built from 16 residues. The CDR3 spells CASTPGKLGVNTEAFF. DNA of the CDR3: TGTGCCAGTACCCCCGGGAAATTGGGGGTGAACACTGAAGCTTTCTTT.

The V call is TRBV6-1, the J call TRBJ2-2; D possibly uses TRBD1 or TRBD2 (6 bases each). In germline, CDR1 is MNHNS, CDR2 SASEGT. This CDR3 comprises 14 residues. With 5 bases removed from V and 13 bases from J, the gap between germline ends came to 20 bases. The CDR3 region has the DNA TGTGCCAGCAGTTATACGGGGGCCCTGAACGGGCTGTTTTTT. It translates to CASSYTGALNGLFF.

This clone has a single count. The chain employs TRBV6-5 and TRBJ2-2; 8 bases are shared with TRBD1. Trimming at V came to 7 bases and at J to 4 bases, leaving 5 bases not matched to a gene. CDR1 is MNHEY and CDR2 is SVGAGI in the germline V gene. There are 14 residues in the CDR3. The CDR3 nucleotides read TGTGCCAGCAACAGGGACAGGTCCACCGGGGAGCTGTTTTTT. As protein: CASNRDRSTGELFF.

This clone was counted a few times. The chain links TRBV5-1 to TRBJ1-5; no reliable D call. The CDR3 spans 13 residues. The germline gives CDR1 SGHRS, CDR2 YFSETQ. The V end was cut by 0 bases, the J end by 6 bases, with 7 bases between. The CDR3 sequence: CASSLGGGQPQHF. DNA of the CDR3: TGCGCCAGCAGCTTGGGAGGCGGTCAGCCCCAGCATTTT.

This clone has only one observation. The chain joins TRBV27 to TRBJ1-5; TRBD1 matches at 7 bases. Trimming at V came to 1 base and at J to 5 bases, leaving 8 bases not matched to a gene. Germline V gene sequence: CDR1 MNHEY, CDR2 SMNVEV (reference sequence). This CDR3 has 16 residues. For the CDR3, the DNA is TGTGCCAGCAGTTTATTTTCGAAACAGGGGTATCAGCCCCAGCATTTT. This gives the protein CASSLFSKQGYQPQHF.

The DNA for the CDR3 is TGTGCCAGCAGTTTCTCACAATCTCAGGCCTACAATGAGCAGTTCTTC. It encodes CASSFSQSQAYNEQFF. The chain recombines TRBV27 with TRBJ2-1; no clear D. Trimming removed 3 bases from V and 2 bases from J, with 14 bases in between. CDR3 length: 16 amino acids. CDR1 and CDR2 (germline): MNHEY, SMNVEV (reference sequence).

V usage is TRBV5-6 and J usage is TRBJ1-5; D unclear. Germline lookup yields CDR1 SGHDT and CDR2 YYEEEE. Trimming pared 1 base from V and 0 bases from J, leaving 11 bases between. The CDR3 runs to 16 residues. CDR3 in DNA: TGTGCCAGCAGCTTGCGGGCAGGAGATAGCAATCAGCCCCAGCATTTT. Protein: CASSLRAGDSNQPQHF.

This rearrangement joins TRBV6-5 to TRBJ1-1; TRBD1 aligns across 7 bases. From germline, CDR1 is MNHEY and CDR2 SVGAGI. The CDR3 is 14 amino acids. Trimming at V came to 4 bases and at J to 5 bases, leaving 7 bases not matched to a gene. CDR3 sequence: CASSWRQGLTEAFF. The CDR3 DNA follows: TGTGCCAGCAGTTGGAGACAGGGTTTGACTGAAGCTTTCTTT.

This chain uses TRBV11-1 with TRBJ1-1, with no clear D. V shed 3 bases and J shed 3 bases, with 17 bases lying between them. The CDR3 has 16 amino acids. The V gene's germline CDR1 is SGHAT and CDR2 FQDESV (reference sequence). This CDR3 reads CASSFVGRGIDTEAFF. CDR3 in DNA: TGTGCCAGCAGCTTTGTCGGTCGGGGAATAGACACTGAAGCTTTCTTT.

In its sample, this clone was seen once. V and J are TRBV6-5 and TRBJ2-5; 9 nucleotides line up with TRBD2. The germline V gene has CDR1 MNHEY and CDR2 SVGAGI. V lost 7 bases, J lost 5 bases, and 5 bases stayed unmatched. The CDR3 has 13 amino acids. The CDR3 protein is CASNSGSGETQYF. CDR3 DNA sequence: TGTGCCAGCAATAGCGGGAGTGGGGAGACCCAGTACTTC.

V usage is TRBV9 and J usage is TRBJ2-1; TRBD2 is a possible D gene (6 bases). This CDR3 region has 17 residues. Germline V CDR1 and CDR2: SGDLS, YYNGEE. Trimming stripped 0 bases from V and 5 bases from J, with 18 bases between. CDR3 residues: CASSVDILSGVNNEQFF. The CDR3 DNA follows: TGTGCCAGCAGCGTAGATATCTTGTCGGGAGTTAACAATGAGCAGTTCTTC.

Here the CDR3 reads CASRTGQNTEAFF. For the CDR3, the DNA is TGTGCCAGCAGGACAGGACAGAACACTGAAGCTTTCTTT. This sequence joins TRBV6-5 and TRBJ1-1; D possibly corresponds to TRBD1 (6 bases). The V end was cut by 6 bases, the J end by 1 base, with 9 bases between. The CDR3 has 13 residues. Germline CDR1 and CDR2: MNHEY and SVGAGI.

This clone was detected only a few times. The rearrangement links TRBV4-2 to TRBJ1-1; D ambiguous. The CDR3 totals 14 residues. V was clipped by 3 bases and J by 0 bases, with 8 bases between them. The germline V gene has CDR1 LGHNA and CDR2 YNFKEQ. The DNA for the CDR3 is TGTGCCAGCAGCCAGGGCACATTGAACACTGAAGCTTTCTTT. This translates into CASSQGTLNTEAFF.

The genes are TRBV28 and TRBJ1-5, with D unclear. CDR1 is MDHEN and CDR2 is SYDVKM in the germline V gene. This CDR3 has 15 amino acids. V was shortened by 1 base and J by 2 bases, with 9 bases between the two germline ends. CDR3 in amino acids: CASSLFPGGNQPQHF. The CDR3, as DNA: TGTGCCAGCAGTTTATTCCCCGGGGGCAATCAGCCCCAGCATTTT. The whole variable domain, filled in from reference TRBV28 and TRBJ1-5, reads DVKVTQSSRYLVKRTGEKVFLECVQDMDHENMFWYRQDPGLGLRLIYFSYDVKMKEKGDIPEGYSVSREKKERFSLILESASTNQTSMYLCASSLFPGGNQPQHFGDGTRLSIL.

CDR3 DNA: TGTGCCATCAGTTCGATTGATAGCAATCAGCCCCAGCATTTT. It is translated as CAISSIDSNQPQHF. The chain carries TRBV10-3 and TRBJ1-5; D call uncertain. The CDR3 is made up of 14 amino acids. The germline V gene encodes CDR1 ENHRY and CDR2 SYGVKD. The V end lost 5 bases, the J end lost 0 bases, and 8 bases lay between the germline ends.

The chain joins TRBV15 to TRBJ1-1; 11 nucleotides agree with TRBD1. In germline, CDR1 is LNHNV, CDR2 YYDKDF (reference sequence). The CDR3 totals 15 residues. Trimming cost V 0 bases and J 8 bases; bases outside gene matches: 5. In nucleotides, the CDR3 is TGTGCCACCAGCAGAGATCGTGGGACAGGGGGGGAAGCTTTCTTT. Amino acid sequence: CATSRDRGTGGEAFF.

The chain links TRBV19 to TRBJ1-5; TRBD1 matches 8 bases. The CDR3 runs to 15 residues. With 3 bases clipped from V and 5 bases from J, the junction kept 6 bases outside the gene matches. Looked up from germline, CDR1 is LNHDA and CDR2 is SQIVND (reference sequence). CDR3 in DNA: TGTGCCAGTAGTATTCTCGGGACAGGTCATCAGCCCCAGCATTTT. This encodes CASSILGTGHQPQHF.

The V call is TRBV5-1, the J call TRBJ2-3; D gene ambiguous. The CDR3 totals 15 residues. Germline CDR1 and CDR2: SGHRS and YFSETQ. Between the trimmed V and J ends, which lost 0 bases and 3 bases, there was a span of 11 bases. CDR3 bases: TGCGCCAGCAGCTTGGTCTCAGCCAGGACAGATACGCAGTATTTT. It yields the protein CASSLVSARTDTQYF. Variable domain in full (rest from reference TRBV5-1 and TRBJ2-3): KAGVTQTPRYLIKTRGQQVTLSCSPISGHRSVSWYQQTPGQGLQFLFEYFSETQRNKGNFPGRFSGRQFSNSRSEMNVSTLELGDSALYLCASSLVSARTDTQYFGPGTRLTVL.